This TCR beta chain was identified during a study of blood T cell repertoires in COVID-19. Seattle cases were enrolled at active infection and followed longitudinally. The CDR3 has 15 residues. The J segment lost 1 base and the V segment lost 2 bases, leaving 3 bases of the junction unmatched. CDR1 is SNHLY, CDR2 FYNNEI, per germline. Here immunoSEQ multiplex PCR was the method, and the copy in TCRdb shows in-frame clones only, minus some. The sample contains about 300,000 clones, 90% of which appear only once. This sequence was found in a woman in her thirties with COVID-19, enrolled during active disease. V usage is TRBV2 and J usage is TRBJ2-3; 7 bases map to TRBD1. The sequencing sample was made of peripheral blood. The CDR3 sequence is CASSESGQGTDTQYF. The CDR3 DNA sequence: TGTGCCAGCAGTGAATCTGGACAGGGCACAGATACGCAGTATTTT.